Included here is one T cell receptor (beta chain) sequence, with context. These data come from a study of blood T cell repertoires in COVID-19. Across the study: Acute and convalescent COVID-19 samples came from the United States, Italy and Spain.

V was pared by 5 bases and J by 2 bases, with 6 bases of the junction left unmatched. Per germline, CDR1 LNHDA and CDR2 SQIVND (reference sequence). The CDR3 runs to 15 residues. Per the study methods: Nucleated cell number was recorded as an estimate derived from reference gene primer amplification. Generated by immunoSEQ multiplex PCR, the TCRdb table keeps only in-frame clones and is missing some. The V and J calls and clone size are taken from that table; D and trimming were inferred from the DNA. The profile covers hundreds of thousands of clones, with 83% appearing a single time and around 1.3% taken by the ten largest.

The material sequenced was peripheral blood. The clonotype originates from a woman under 40 with COVID-19, enrolled during active disease. This chain links TRBV19 with TRBJ2-7; 10 bases fit TRBD2. The chain's CDR3 is CASSLTSGETYEQYF. DNA of the CDR3: TGTGCCAGTAGTTTAACTAGCGGGGAGACCTACGAGCAGTACTTC.